Below, 16 T cell receptor beta chains from the same sample are listed, as sequenced in a study of T cell repertoires in aging, cancer and after chemotherapy. TCR beta rearrangements were amplified from peripheral blood genomic DNA. TRB rearrangements spanning V, D and J were amplified using mixed TRB-A/B primers. TCRdb independently ran MiXCR on the multiplex PCR reads; one entry per CDR3 protein. The data hold 1,500 to 2,000 distinct CDR3 sequences, with under 35% observed a single time. Sequenced material: blood. These receptors originate from a human donor with a blood cancer.

This sequence joins TRBV5-1 and TRBJ1-3; D is perhaps TRBD1 (6 bases). V lost 0 bases, J lost 0 bases, and 13 bases lay in between. Germline V CDR1 and CDR2: SGHRS, YFSETQ. The CDR3 runs to 17 residues. CDR3 loop: CASSLVNTGSSGNTIYF. In nucleotides, the CDR3 is TGCGCCAGCAGCTTGGTTAATACAGGGTCCTCTGGAAACACCATATATTTT.

This clonotype has more than one count but fewer than ten. The V call is TRBV12-3 or TRBV12-4, the J call TRBJ1-5; 7 positions match TRBD1. V gave up 6 bases and J gave up 5 bases; unmatched junction bases: 10. The CDR3 has 15 residues. CDR3 coding DNA: TGTGCCAGCAGCTCGGTCAGGGGGAGATATCAGCCCCAGCATTTT. It translates to CASSSVRGRYQPQHF.

The chain links TRBV7-9 to TRBJ1-1, with D unclear. From germline, CDR1 is SEHNR and CDR2 FQNEAQ (reference sequence). This CDR3 has 12 residues. The V gene lost 5 bases and the J gene lost 4 bases, with 8 bases spanning the gap. CDR3 nucleotides: TGTGCCAGCAGCCCCCCCCGCACTGAAGCTTTCTTT. This translates into CASSPPRTEAFF.

As for this clonotype: One junction end disagrees with the germline gene, perhaps due to a read error. V is TRBV27 and J is TRBJ2-1; D might be TRBD1 (7 bases). The CDR3 contains 15 residues. Germline CDR1 reads MNHEY; CDR2 reads SMNVEV (reference sequence). The CDR3 sequence: CASSLSVRYGVRGVF. In DNA form, the CDR3 reads TGTGCCAGCAGTTTATCTGTCAGGTATGGGGTCAGGGGGGTCTTC.

The genes are TRBV30 and TRBJ1-5; 7 bases align to TRBD1. The V segment lost 4 bases and the J segment 3 bases; nucleotides outside the gene matches: 9. This CDR3 has 15 residues. CDR1 and CDR2 (germline): GTSNPN, SVGIG (reference sequence). The chain's CDR3 is CAWTTGTVINQPQHF. CDR3 bases: TGTGCCTGGACTACCGGGACAGTGATCAATCAGCCCCAGCATTTT.

The chain couples TRBV19 to TRBJ1-4; D is unclear. Germline lookup yields CDR1 LNHDA and CDR2 SQIVND (reference sequence). The CDR3 runs 14 residues. The V end lost 5 bases, the J end lost 5 bases, and 12 bases lay between the germline ends. CDR3 DNA: TGTGCCAGTAGTCTGAGAGGAAAGAATGAAAAACTGTTTTTT. Translation: CASSLRGKNEKLFF.

This clonotype is deemed medium-sized. The chain couples TRBV12-3 or TRBV12-4 to TRBJ2-7; D not resolved. This CDR3 region has 14 residues. The V and J ends lost 2 bases and 1 base respectively, with 9 bases between them. CDR3 amino acids: CASSLLSTSYEQYF. In DNA form, the CDR3 reads TGTGCCAGCAGTTTATTGTCTACTTCCTACGAGCAGTACTTC.

This clonotype was picked up a small number of times. This rearrangement joins TRBV18 to TRBJ2-7; a possible D gene is TRBD1 (5 bases). CDR1 and CDR2 from the germline V gene are KGHSH and LQKENI. V shed 5 bases and J shed 1 base, with 21 bases lying between them. This CDR3 is built from 17 residues. The CDR3 DNA sequence: TGTGCCAGCTCAGCGACACCGACAGCCCCCCTATCCTACGAGCAGTACTTC. Translation: CASSATPTAPLSYEQYF.

Of note for this clonotype: This may come from a read error, since a much larger clone is one base off. CDR3 in DNA: TGTGCCAGCAGTTTGGAGGGGCTCACTGAAGCTTTCTTT. Translating it yields CASSLEGLTEAFF. The chain joins TRBV27 to TRBJ1-1; perhaps TRBD1 as D (5 bases). Germline V CDR1 and CDR2: MNHEY, SMNVEV (reference sequence). The V end lost 3 bases, the J end lost 4 bases, and 9 bases lay between the germline ends. The CDR3 spans 13 residues.

The V and J genes are TRBV7-2 and TRBJ2-2; weak D call: TRBD1 (6 bases). Trimming shortened V by 1 base and J by 1 base, and 7 bases separated the two germline ends. This CDR3 comprises 15 residues. Germline CDR1 SGHTA, CDR2 FQGNSA. CDR3 in amino acids: CASSLEGQNTGELFF. CDR3 nucleotides: TGTGCCAGCAGCTTAGAGGGACAGAACACCGGGGAGCTGTTTTTT.

The chain is built from TRBV27 and TRBJ1-2; TRBD1 matches at 8 bases. The junction had 5 bases not matched to a gene; V was cut back by 3 bases and J by 5 bases. There are 14 residues in the CDR3. CDR1 and CDR2 (germline): MNHEY, SMNVEV (reference sequence). In DNA form, the CDR3 reads TGTGCCAGCAGTTTTGTGCAGGGGGCGTATGGCTACACCTTC. The encoded protein is CASSFVQGAYGYTF.

This clonotype occurred a few times. J is TRBJ1-1 and V is TRBV6-6; TRBD1 matches at 7 bases. The J segment lost 2 bases and the V segment lost 1 base, leaving 1 base of the junction unmatched. Germline CDR1 and CDR2: MNHNY and SVGAGI (reference sequence). The CDR3 contains 14 residues. The CDR3 DNA reads TGTGCCAGCAGTTACTGGGACAGAAACACTGAAGCTTTCTTT. This codes for CASSYWDRNTEAFF.

The rearrangement links TRBV12-3 or TRBV12-4 to TRBJ1-5; possible D gene TRBD1, 6 bases. The CDR3 has 16 residues. V was pared by 7 bases and J by 1 base, with 17 bases between. In DNA form, the CDR3 reads TGTGCCAGCAATCCCGTTACCGGGACAAGCAATCAGCCCCAGCATTTT. Translated, it gives CASNPVTGTSNQPQHF.

This chain connects TRBV20-1 to TRBJ1-6; a possible D gene is TRBD1 (6 bases). CDR3 length: 15 residues. CDR1 and CDR2 (germline): DFQATT, SNEGSKA (reference sequence). V lost 6 bases, J lost 0 bases, and 12 bases lay in between. This CDR3 reads CSAFRGGSYNSPLHF. DNA of the CDR3: TGCAGTGCGTTCCGAGGGGGCTCCTATAATTCACCCCTCCACTTT.

Sample share makes this clonotype medium-sized (0.01 to 0.1%). This sequence joins TRBV6-5 and TRBJ1-6; the D gene is possibly TRBD1 (6 bases). CDR3 length equals 11 residues. Trimming cost V 5 bases and J 14 bases, with 10 bases left between them. The germline gives CDR1 MNHEY, CDR2 SVGAGI. CDR3 nucleotides: TGTGCCAGCAGTCAACAGGGATCCCTCCACTTT. Amino acid sequence: CASSQQGSLHF.

The CDR3 DNA reads TGTGCCAGCACGGGCCTGGCGGGGGAGGAGACCGGGGAGCTGTTTTTT. Its translation is CASTGLAGEETGELFF. The chain recombines TRBV6-5 with TRBJ2-2, with 7 bases matching TRBD2. This CDR3 has 16 residues. The V gene end was trimmed by 7 bases and the J gene end by 5 bases; junction bases not matched to a gene: 13. Per germline, CDR1 MNHEY and CDR2 SVGAGI.